Following are 20 T cell receptor beta chains from one sample sequenced in a study of TIL therapy for anti-PD-1-resistant metastatic lung cancer. Time point indicated: pre-treatment sample, taken before nivolumab and TIL therapy. The immunoSEQ assay was v3. Clones were read by immunoSEQ multiplex PCR, and TCRdb kept only the in-frame ones, dropping some. Counted here are some 57,000 clones, more than 75% occurring once; the ten biggest clones make up around 2.6%. The starting material was blood, obtained at baseline. The receptors come from a person between 25 and 80 years old with non-small cell lung cancer.

This clone occurred once. The V call is TRBV2, the J call TRBJ2-3; either TRBD1 or TRBD2 may supply D (5 bases each). The germline V gene has CDR1 SNHLY and CDR2 FYNNEI. This CDR3 region has 13 residues. The V end lost 6 bases, the J end lost 2 bases, and 9 bases lay between the germline ends. CDR3 residues: CASRGRITDTQYF. The CDR3 nucleotides read TGTGCCAGCAGGGGACGGATCACAGATACGCAGTATTTT. The entire variable domain, with the rest obtained from reference TRBV2 and TRBJ2-3, is as follows: EPEVTQTPSHQVTQMGQEVILRCVPISNHLYFYWYRQILGQKVEFLVSFYNNEISEKSEIFDDQFSVERPDGSNFTLKIRSTKLEDSAMYFCASRGRITDTQYFGPGTRLTVL.

This chain uses TRBV28 with TRBJ2-2; D call uncertain. CDR1 MDHEN and CDR2 SYDVKM come from the germline V gene. Trimming took 6 bases from V and 8 from J, leaving 19 bases between them. This CDR3 is 15 amino acids long. DNA of the CDR3: TGTGCCAGCAGGGTATCCGGGCCCCTATCGGGGGAGCTGTTTTTT. Residues: CASRVSGPLSGELFF.

V and J are TRBV19 and TRBJ2-1; TRBD2 might be the D (5 bases). Trimming took off 5 bases at V and 4 bases at J, with 12 bases between the two ends. This CDR3 is built from 14 residues. Per germline, CDR1 LNHDA and CDR2 SQIVND (reference sequence). CDR3 loop: CASSVAGDYNEQFF. The CDR3 nucleotides read TGTGCCAGTAGTGTGGCGGGCGATTACAATGAGCAGTTCTTC.

V gene TRBV28 combines with J gene TRBJ1-4; 8 nucleotides align to TRBD1. The CDR3 is made up of 15 amino acids. Losses at the gene ends were 5 bases for V and 6 bases for J; bases not matched to a gene: 8. Looked up from germline, CDR1 is MDHEN and CDR2 is SYDVKM. The CDR3 reads CASSVQGAFDEKLFF. The DNA of the CDR3 is TGTGCCAGCAGTGTCCAGGGGGCTTTTGATGAAAAACTGTTTTTT. Combining the CDR3 with reference TRBV28 and TRBJ1-4 gives the whole variable domain DVKVTQSSRYLVKRTGEKVFLECVQDMDHENMFWYRQDPGLGLRLIYFSYDVKMKEKGDIPEGYSVSREKKERFSLILESASTNQTSMYLCASSVQGAFDEKLFFGSGTQLSVL.

The chain carries TRBV11-2 and TRBJ2-2; no definite D call. V was clipped by 7 bases and J by 1 base, with 16 bases between them. The CDR3 is 16 amino acids. Germline values: CDR1 SGHAT, CDR2 FQNNGV. CDR3 amino acids: CASTLNPAGNTGELFF. Written as DNA, the CDR3 is TGTGCCAGCACCCTCAATCCCGCAGGGAACACCGGGGAGCTGTTTTTT.

The chain uses TRBV5-1 and TRBJ2-1; 7 bases are a match to TRBD2. V lost 3 bases and J lost 3; bases outside the gene matches: 6. The CDR3 loop spans 15 amino acids. The V gene's germline CDR1 is SGHRS and CDR2 YFSETQ. The CDR3 reads CASSSQTSSYNEQFF. CDR3 in DNA: TGCGCCAGCAGCTCGCAGACTAGCAGCTACAATGAGCAGTTCTTC.

This clone was seen just once. The CDR3 DNA sequence: TGTGCCAGTAGTATGGGGCCGCCTGGACTCAATTCACCCCTCCACTTT. Encoded protein: CASSMGPPGLNSPLHF. The V and J genes are TRBV19 and TRBJ1-6, with D perhaps TRBD1 (5 bases). CDR3 length: 16 amino acids. Trimming took off 3 bases at V and 7 bases at J, with 16 bases between the two ends. Germline V gives CDR1 LNHDA, CDR2 SQIVND (reference sequence).

The chain has TRBV27 and TRBJ2-2; 9 nucleotides match TRBD1. The CDR3 extends over 16 amino acids. Germline-derived CDR1 and CDR2 are MNHEY and SMNVEV (reference sequence). V lost 3 bases, J lost 7 bases, and 9 bases stayed unmatched. CDR3 residues: CASSFYSGTGNGELFF. CDR3 coding DNA: TGTGCCAGCAGTTTCTATTCCGGGACAGGGAACGGGGAGCTGTTTTTT.

The chain carries TRBV7-3 and TRBJ2-3, with TRBD2 matching 11 bases. With 4 bases clipped from V and 8 bases from J, the junction kept 11 bases outside the gene matches. Germline CDR1 reads SGHTA; CDR2 reads FQGTGA. The CDR3 length is 16 residues. The CDR3 nucleotides are TGTGCCAGCAGCTCGCGTAGCGGGGGGGCGTTGGGTACGCAGTATTTT. Translating it yields CASSSRSGGALGTQYF.

CDR3 residues: CASSPQESTQYF. CDR3 nucleotide sequence: TGTGCCAGTAGTCCCCAAGAGAGTACGCAGTATTTT. V usage is TRBV19 and J usage is TRBJ2-3; the D is unclear. The CDR3 extends over 12 amino acids. Germline V gene lookup returns CDR1 LNHDA and CDR2 SQIVND (reference sequence). Trimming left V 5 bases short and J 8 bases short, with 11 bases between.

The chain has TRBV5-5 and TRBJ1-1; TRBD1 aligns across 8 bases. The CDR3 contains 14 residues. Germline assignment: CDR1 SGHKS and CDR2 YYEKEE (reference sequence). The V and J ends lost 0 bases and 4 bases, in that order; junction bases with no gene match: 2. The CDR3 coding sequence is TGTGCCAGCAGCTTGGCAGGGGGCGTCACTGAAGCTTTCTTT. It specifies CASSLAGGVTEAFF.

In DNA, the CDR3 is TGTGCCAGCAGCTTAGCGACAGGGGAAGCTTTCTTT. Residues: CASSLATGEAFF. The chain carries TRBV7-9 and TRBJ1-1; the match to TRBD1 covers 7 bases. Germline loops: CDR1 SEHNR, CDR2 FQNEAQ (reference sequence). V lost 0 bases to trimming and J lost 8 bases; unmatched junction nucleotides: 0. This CDR3 comprises 12 residues.

CDR3 DNA sequence: TGTGCCAGCAGTTACCCCTCCGACACTTACCAGAACACTGAAGCTTTCTTT. This gives the protein CASSYPSDTYQNTEAFF. The V call is TRBV6-2 or TRBV6-3, the J call TRBJ1-1; D gene ambiguous. Deletions cut 2 bases from V and 1 base from J, with 17 bases between. From germline, CDR1 is MNHEY and CDR2 SVGEGT. This CDR3 has 17 residues.

This clone was seen just once. The V and J genes are TRBV3-1 (or the pseudogene TRBV3-2) and TRBJ2-3; D possibly corresponds to TRBD2 (6 bases). This CDR3 has 17 amino acids. The V and J ends lost 0 bases and 2 bases respectively, with 15 bases between them. Germline values: CDR1 LGHDT, CDR2 YNNKEL (reference sequence). The CDR3 sequence: CASSQDFRAGITDTQYF. In DNA form, the CDR3 reads TGTGCCAGCAGCCAAGATTTTCGGGCGGGGATCACAGATACGCAGTATTTT.

The CDR3 nucleotides read TGTGCCAGCAGCCGAGCCTATGGCTACACCTTC. Its translation: CASSRAYGYTF. The chain carries TRBV12-3 or TRBV12-4 and TRBJ1-2; D is unclear. V shed 6 bases and J shed 4 bases, with 6 bases lying between them. There are 11 residues in the CDR3.

V is TRBV27 and J is TRBJ2-3; TRBD2 matches at 7 bases. After removal of 3 bases from V and 3 bases from J, the junction contained 9 bases not matched to a gene. The CDR3 contains 16 residues. CDR1 and CDR2 (germline): MNHEY, SMNVEV (reference sequence). CDR3 residues: CASSLVAGVETDTQYF. DNA for the CDR3: TGTGCCAGCAGTTTGGTCGCGGGGGTTGAGACAGATACGCAGTATTTT.

The chain carries TRBV4-2 and TRBJ2-3; unclear D gene. V lost 0 bases, J lost 1 base, and 8 bases lay in between. Looked up from germline, CDR1 is LGHNA and CDR2 is YNFKEQ. The CDR3 spans 15 residues. The CDR3 loop is CASSQDTGGTDTQYF. In nucleotides, the CDR3 is TGTGCCAGCAGCCAAGATACTGGTGGCACAGATACGCAGTATTTT.

V is TRBV9 and J is TRBJ1-1; D call uncertain. This CDR3 spans 14 amino acids. The germline V gene encodes CDR1 SGDLS and CDR2 YYNGEE. Between the trimmed V and J ends, which lost 4 bases and 1 base, there was a span of 11 bases. The CDR3 loop is CASSPSPENTEAFF. CDR3 DNA sequence: TGTGCCAGCAGCCCTTCGCCGGAGAACACTGAAGCTTTCTTT.

Note on this clone: At one end the junction does not follow the germline gene, possibly because of a read error. Other DNA sequences in the same sample also yield this CDR3. This chain links TRBV13 with TRBJ1-4, with D possibly being TRBD1 (6 bases). The CDR3 is made up of 16 amino acids. Germline CDR1 PRHDT, CDR2 FYEKMQ (reference sequence). The CDR3 DNA follows: TGTGCTAGCAGCCCCGGGGGGGCAGGAGATAATGAAAAACTGTTTTTT. Protein: CASSPGGAGDNEKLFF.

This chain joins TRBV9 and TRBJ2-5; D could derive from TRBD1 or TRBD2 (6 bases each). Trimming took 3 bases from V and 5 from J, leaving 17 bases between them. The CDR3 has 15 amino acids. Germline loops: CDR1 SGDLS, CDR2 YYNGEE. CDR3 nucleotide sequence: TGTGCCAGCAGCGAAGGGACTCTCGGACAGGAGACCCAGTACTTC. Its protein product is CASSEGTLGQETQYF.